The rows below give T cell receptor beta chains drawn from one sample of a study of T cell responses to AZD1222 COVID-19 vaccine. This table comes from immunoSEQ multiplex PCR, and its TCRdb copy is limited to in-frame clones, with some not included. The data show about 74,000 clones, just over 85% seen once. Sequencing was performed on peripheral blood, taken on day 0 of AZD1222 vaccination. The source of these receptors is an adult in good health. Each CDR3 is given without its conserved first and last residue. Clone size, where shown, is once, few, many, or a class for clones that have expanded.

abundance: -; v_gene: TRBV12-3/TRBV12-4; j_gene: TRBJ2-1; CDR3aa: ASSLGGNEQF
abundance: once; v_gene: TRBV24-1; j_gene: TRBJ2-1; CDR3aa: ATSVSEVSFDEQF
abundance: -; v_gene: TRBV30; j_gene: TRBJ2-1; CDR3aa: AWTGTGGFNEQF
abundance: -; v_gene: TRBV2; j_gene: TRBJ1-2; CDR3aa: ASSPPYGYT
abundance: -; v_gene: TRBV29-1; j_gene: TRBJ1-3; CDR3aa: SVVLGQYSGNTIY
abundance: -; v_gene: TRBV28; j_gene: TRBJ1-2; CDR3aa: ASSLGQGGGYT
abundance: -; v_gene: TRBV28; j_gene: TRBJ1-5; CDR3aa: ASSFSIGTRIQPQH
abundance: few; v_gene: TRBV19; j_gene: TRBJ1-4; CDR3aa: ASTPWGQPNEKLF
abundance: -; v_gene: TRBV10-3; j_gene: TRBJ2-2; CDR3aa: AISERDTGELF
abundance: -; v_gene: TRBV5-1; j_gene: TRBJ2-7; CDR3aa: ASSSALGQVYEQY
abundance: -; v_gene: TRBV5-5; j_gene: TRBJ1-6; CDR3aa: ASSLDSRSGPLH
abundance: -; v_gene: TRBV29-1; j_gene: TRBJ1-1; CDR3aa: SVEVQGNTEAF
abundance: -; v_gene: TRBV19; j_gene: TRBJ1-3; CDR3aa: ASSIPWSGTSGNTIY
abundance: -; v_gene: TRBV3-1/TRBV3-2; j_gene: TRBJ1-5; CDR3aa: ASSHREGVAQH
abundance: -; v_gene: TRBV9; j_gene: TRBJ2-1; CDR3aa: ASSTGISSYNEQF
abundance: once; v_gene: TRBV5-1; j_gene: TRBJ2-2; CDR3aa: ASSFAGELF
abundance: once; v_gene: TRBV28; j_gene: TRBJ2-7; CDR3aa: ASSLLGQGGAWEQY
abundance: -; v_gene: TRBV19; j_gene: TRBJ2-3; CDR3aa: ASSASSGTDTQY
abundance: -; v_gene: TRBV2; j_gene: TRBJ1-2; CDR3aa: ASSRGGGYGYT
abundance: once; v_gene: TRBV9; j_gene: TRBJ2-7; CDR3aa: ASSVGTGTAGDEQY
abundance: -; v_gene: TRBV19; j_gene: TRBJ1-5; CDR3aa: ASSMGHSNQPQH
abundance: -; v_gene: TRBV2; j_gene: TRBJ2-2; CDR3aa: ASRGDRNTGELF
abundance: -; v_gene: TRBV9; j_gene: TRBJ2-5; CDR3aa: ASSAGTSGGLQETQY
abundance: -; v_gene: TRBV27; j_gene: TRBJ2-1; CDR3aa: ASSLIGTRSNEQF
abundance: -; v_gene: TRBV19; j_gene: TRBJ1-6; CDR3aa: ASRYGVNSPLH